Following are 15 T cell receptor beta chains from one sample sequenced in a study of tumor-infiltrating lymphocytes in primary liver carcinoma. It was from 20-30 mg of unsorted bulk tissue that RNA and DNA were co-extracted. With about 470 ng total RNA as template and a constant-region primer, TCR beta cDNA was made. Slightly modified ARM-PCR served as the procedure for the TCR beta libraries. These libraries came from three rounds of nested multiplex PCR. For about 11 cycles apiece, the opening two PCR rounds ran with TRBV1-TRBV30 forward primers and a C-beta reverse primer. TCRdb fed the multiplex PCR reads into MiXCR, producing one record per CDR3 protein. The repertoire holds about 120,000 distinct CDR3 sequences, with around 70% as singletons. Sequencing was done on a sample of tumor-adjacent normal liver tissue. These receptors were collected from a woman aged 60-70 years with primary liver carcinoma and hepatitis B virus infection.

This clonotype occurred many times. CDR3 nucleotide sequence: TGTGCCAGCAGTTACTCAATGGGGCCGAGCTCCTACGAGCAGTACTTC. As protein: CASSYSMGPSSYEQYF. The chain combines TRBV6-5 with TRBJ2-7, with D possibly TRBD1 on 5 matching bases. Trimming pared 0 bases from V and 0 bases from J, leaving 12 bases between. Germline assignment: CDR1 MNHEY and CDR2 SVGAGI. The CDR3 consists of 16 residues.

The chain is built from TRBV7-6 and TRBJ2-3; maybe TRBD1 (7 bases). The CDR3 is 14 amino acids. Trimming took 1 base from V and 6 from J, leaving 11 bases between them. CDR1 is SGHVS and CDR2 is FNYEAQ in the germline V gene. The CDR3 reads CASSLGRGLDTQYF. CDR3 DNA sequence: TGTGCCAGCAGCTTAGGGAGGGGGCTCGATACGCAGTATTTT.

This clonotype was recorded many times. The chain recombines TRBV5-1 with TRBJ2-1; 7 bases are shared with TRBD2. The ends lost 1 base at V and 3 bases at J; junction bases unmatched: 7. The CDR3 sequence is 16 residues long. Germline V lookup: CDR1 SGHRS, CDR2 YFSETQ. CDR3 sequence reads: CASSLFQTSFYNEQFF. DNA of the CDR3: TGCGCCAGCAGCTTGTTCCAGACTAGCTTCTACAATGAGCAGTTCTTC. Full variable domain (outside the CDR3, taken from reference TRBV5-1 and TRBJ2-1): KAGVTQTPRYLIKTRGQQVTLSCSPISGHRSVSWYQQTPGQGLQFLFEYFSETQRNKGNFPGRFSGRQFSNSRSEMNVSTLELGDSALYLCASSLFQTSFYNEQFFGPGTRLTVL.

V is TRBV29-1 and J is TRBJ1-2; D not certain. V was shortened by 7 bases and J by 4 bases, with 16 bases between the two germline ends. The CDR3 spans 13 residues. The germline gives CDR1 SQVTM, CDR2 ANQGSEA. Here the CDR3 reads CSASSATTYGYTF. CDR3 nucleotide sequence: TGCAGCGCCTCCTCGGCCACTACCTATGGCTACACCTTC.

In the case of this clonotype: A junction boundary mismatches the germline segment, possibly from a read error. The V call is TRBV5-6, the J call TRBJ2-5, with 7 positions matching TRBD2. The CDR3 covers 13 residues. Looked up from germline, CDR1 is SGHDT and CDR2 is YYEEEE. Written as DNA, the CDR3 is TGTGCCAGCAGCTCGGGGGGAGAGGAGACCCAGCACTTC. It yields the protein CASSSGGEETQHF.

This clonotype was seen more than once but under ten times. A much larger clone is a single base away; this may be a read error. CDR3 region: CASDGELVF. CDR3 DNA: TGTGCCAGCGACGGGGAGCTGGTTTTT. The chain is built from TRBV6-6 and TRBJ2-2, with TRBD2 as a possible D gene (5 bases). The CDR3 extends over 9 amino acids. Looked up from germline, CDR1 is MNHNY and CDR2 is SVGAGI (reference sequence).

The chain has TRBV6-1 and TRBJ1-3; perhaps TRBD1 as D (5 bases). V lost 5 bases, J lost 2 bases, and 16 bases lay in between. Germline V gives CDR1 MNHNS, CDR2 SASEGT. This CDR3 contains 16 residues. CDR3 sequence: CASSKGTIVAGNTIYF. As DNA, the CDR3 is TGTGCCAGCAGTAAAGGGACCATTGTGGCTGGAAACACCATATATTTT.

Points on this clonotype: This may arise from a read error, as a much more abundant clone is one base away. The gene calls are TRBV5-1 and TRBJ1-2; 10 bases align to TRBD1. CDR3 length equals 14 residues. The germline V gene has CDR1 SGHRS and CDR2 YFSETQ. For the CDR3, the DNA is TGCGCCATCAGCCCAAGACAGGGGGCGTATGGCTACACCTTC. Its translation: CAISPRQGAYGYTF.

As concerns this clonotype: Its ends do not fully match the called genes, so a read error is possible. The gene calls are TRBV20-1 and TRBJ2-1; 8 bases align to TRBD1. The CDR3 loop spans 14 amino acids. Germline values: CDR1 DFQATT, CDR2 SNEGSKA (reference sequence). CDR3: CSARDWSGGNEHFF. The CDR3 DNA is TGCAGTGCTAGAGATTGGTCAGGGGGCAATGAGCACTTCTTC.

This clonotype was seen ten or more times. The rearrangement joins TRBV11-2 to TRBJ2-1; 8 nucleotides line up with TRBD2. From germline, CDR1 is SGHAT and CDR2 FQNNGV. V lost 5 bases to trimming and J lost 3 bases; unmatched junction nucleotides: 12. CDR3 length: 17 residues. The CDR3 loop reads CASSPRGSGIIYNEQFF. The CDR3 region has the DNA TGTGCCAGCAGCCCCCGCGGTAGCGGGATTATCTACAATGAGCAGTTCTTC.

There are many counts of this clonotype. V usage is TRBV10-3 and J usage is TRBJ2-5, with 9 bases that match TRBD1. The CDR3 runs to 13 residues. CDR1 and CDR2 from the germline V gene are ENHRY and SYGVKD. With V trimmed by 6 bases and J by 2 bases, 1 base remained unmatched. CDR3 sequence reads: CAISGQGQETQYF. The DNA for the CDR3 is TGTGCCATCAGCGGACAGGGGCAAGAGACCCAGTACTTC.

As to this clonotype: Since a much larger clone is just one base distant, this may be a read error. V usage is TRBV6-5 and J usage is TRBJ2-2; D might be TRBD2 (6 bases). The CDR3 runs 17 residues. CDR1 and CDR2 from the germline V gene are MNHEY and SVGAGI. Trimming shortened V by 0 bases and J by 3 bases, and 14 bases separated the two germline ends. Here the CDR3 reads CASSYSGLGGDTGELFF. The CDR3 bases are TGTGCCAGCAGTTACTCGGGTTTGGGGGGTGACACCGGGGAGCTGTTTTTT.

Remarks on this clonotype: Germline and junction disagree at one end, which may indicate a read error. The chain couples TRBV5-5 to TRBJ1-6; D uncertain. CDR3 length: 12 amino acids. CDR1 and CDR2 (germline): SGHKS, YYEKEE (reference sequence). The DNA of the CDR3 is TGTGCCAGCAGGTTGGTGAATTCACCCCTCCGCTTT. It encodes CASRLVNSPLRF. The full variable domain, with the rest looked up from reference TRBV5-5 and TRBJ1-6, is DAGVTQSPTHLIKTRGQQVTLRCSPISGHKSVSWYQQVLGQGPQFIFQYYEKEERGRGNFPDRFSARQFPNYSSELNVNALLLGDSALYLCASRLVNSPLRFGNGTRLTVT.

This clonotype was seen more than once but under ten times. The junction shows a germline mismatch at one end, possibly a read error. This rearrangement joins TRBV11-1 to TRBJ2-2; TRBD2 aligns across 7 bases. The CDR3 runs 14 residues. CDR1 is SGHAT, CDR2 FQDESV, per germline (reference sequence). In nucleotides, the CDR3 is TGCGCCAGCAGCTTGGGAGGGAGGACCGGGGAGCTGTTTTTT. Its protein product is CASSLGGRTGELFF.

Details on this clonotype: This CDR3 is missing its conserved last phenylalanine or tryptophan, likely due to a read error. In nucleotides, the CDR3 is TGTGCCAGCAGCTTGCGGGGGGCGAACGCTGAAGCTTTCTTA. Protein product: CASSLRGANAEAFL. V is TRBV7-8 and J is TRBJ1-1; a weak D match, TRBD1 (6 bases). CDR3 length equals 14 residues. In germline, CDR1 is SGHVS, CDR2 FQNEAQ.